This T cell receptor beta chain was identified in a study of T cell changes during pregnancy in multiple sclerosis. Libraries were prepared by immunoSEQ multiplex PCR; TCRdb keeps only in-frame clonotypes and omits some of them. Here the sample spans roughly 58,000 clones, roughly 90% being singletons. This CDR3 spans 16 amino acids. Between the trimmed V and J ends, which lost 8 bases and 0 bases, there was a span of 17 bases. Germline CDR1 and CDR2: MGHRA and YSYEKL. The chain couples TRBV4-1 to TRBJ1-3; D uncertain. The sequencing used CD4+ T cells from peripheral blood mononuclear cells, collected after pregnancy. This clonotype was sampled from a female donor in good health, enrolled as a control in a pregnancy study. CDR3 amino acids: CASRGWSGRSGNTIYF. The CDR3 region has the DNA TGCGCCAGCCGGGGTTGGAGTGGCCGCTCTGGAAACACCATATATTTT.